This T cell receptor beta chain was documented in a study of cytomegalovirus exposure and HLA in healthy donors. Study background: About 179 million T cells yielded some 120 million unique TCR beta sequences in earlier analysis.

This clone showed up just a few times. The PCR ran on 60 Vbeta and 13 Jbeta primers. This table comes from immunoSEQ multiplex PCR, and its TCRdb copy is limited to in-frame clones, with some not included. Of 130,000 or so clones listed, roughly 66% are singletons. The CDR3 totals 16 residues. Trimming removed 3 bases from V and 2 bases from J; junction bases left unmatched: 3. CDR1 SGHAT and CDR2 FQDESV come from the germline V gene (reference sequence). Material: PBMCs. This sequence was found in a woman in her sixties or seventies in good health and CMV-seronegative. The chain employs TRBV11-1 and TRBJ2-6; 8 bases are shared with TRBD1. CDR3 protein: CASSFGQGTGANVLTF. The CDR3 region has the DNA TGTGCCAGCAGCTTCGGACAGGGCACTGGGGCCAACGTCCTGACTTTC.